This entry concerns a single T cell receptor beta chain. The data stem from a study of T cells in Graves' hyperthyroidism and ophthalmopathy. This CDR3 is 10 amino acids long. Trimming left V 5 bases short and J 6 bases short, with 5 bases between. CDR1 and CDR2 from the germline V gene are MDHEN and SYDVKM. The investigators amplified TCR beta CDR3 regions from RNA transcripts. Initially, a first-round RT-PCR of the TCR CDR3 employed the HTBI primer set. TCRdb fed the multiplex PCR reads into MiXCR, producing one record per CDR3 protein. The table shows hundreds of thousands of distinct CDR3 sequences, with approximately 16% occurring only once.

Sequencing used blood. The clonotype comes from a woman aged 40-49 years with Graves' ophthalmopathy. The J gene is TRBJ2-7, the V gene TRBV28; no clear D gene. CDR3 sequence (DNA): TGTGCCAGCAGTACCGGCGAGCAGTACTTC. Protein: CASSTGEQYF. Looking up the rest from reference TRBV28 and TRBJ2-7 gives the full variable domain: DVKVTQSSRYLVKRTGEKVFLECVQDMDHENMFWYRQDPGLGLRLIYFSYDVKMKEKGDIPEGYSVSREKKERFSLILESASTNQTSMYLCASSTGEQYFGPGTRLTVT.